This TCR beta chain was found in a study of cytomegalovirus exposure and HLA in healthy donors (dated by TCRdb to 2016 to 2017). Notes on the research overall: An earlier analysis of a few hundred of the donors reported about 300 Gb of sequence data and 90 million to 120 million unique TCR beta sequences obtained from approximately 180 million T cells. About 300 gigabases of sequencing data and tens of millions of unique TCR sequences were included in an early release covering roughly 600 HLA-typed donors. Among the roughly 370 genotyped donors, approximately 76% belonged to the genetic ancestry cluster associated with self-reported Caucasian donors. The study aimed to test whether signatures of past pathogen exposure could be identified by cataloging public T cell receptors. Using immunosequencing, the study profiled T cell repertoires from roughly 650 subjects and related those repertoires to cytomegalovirus serostatus. Along with the roughly 710-subject first cohort, a separate validation cohort of 120 different subjects was used. High-throughput TCR immunosequencing, statistical association of individual TCRs with disease status, and machine learning were combined to predict cytomegalovirus infection status. A later analysis re-examined previously published TCR beta repertoires from over 500 donors and added high-resolution HLA genotyping to investigate patterns of TCR occurrence. Rather than drawing on any new phenotypic data, the later analysis identified candidate immune exposures from TCR beta sequences and the way those sequences occurred across donors. In an earlier analysis of roughly 540 of the donors, high-throughput TCR beta sequencing was used to judge whether each TCR beta V gene segment behaved as functional or pseudogenic. Donor age, sex, ethnicity and CMV serostatus were compiled together with the repertoire data. Genome-wide SNP genotypes for about three fifths of the roughly 670 donors were used in a later genetic analysis, which treated that subset as a discovery cohort. Every repertoire in the discovery cohort had been generated on one and the same sequencing platform. Both class I and class II loci were covered by HLA typing, at four-digit resolution. The number of typed donors differed by locus: roughly 629-640 for A, B, C, DRB1 and DQB1; about 520 for DQA1; 606 for DPA1; and some 430 for DPB1. Four or five DR-DQ haplotypes were handled as single units for association and clustering because linkage in the cohort was strong. Among around 400 genotyped donors of the cohort, an average of around 240,000 unique TCR beta nucleotide sequences were sequenced per donor, roughly a sixth of them non-productive. The study at large found these results: Broadly in line with IMGT annotations, most TCR beta V segments showed up in productive rearrangements about 87% or about 30% of the time in an earlier analysis of about 500 of the donors. A few of the identified cytomegalovirus-associated TCR beta chains were confirmed in vitro to be specific for cytomegalovirus antigens. Because the 87-base-pair reads could not distinguish some IMGT-functional V segments, including TRBV6-2 and TRBV6-3, those segments were excluded. Assigning TCR associations to individual alleles was difficult when HLA alleles, especially DR and DQ, strongly co-occurred. Sequencing depth was assumed to be roughly uniform across donors in the presence/absence analyses, though that assumption may not hold. A later analysis associated about 17,000 TCR beta sequences with specific HLA alleles at a false discovery rate of 0.05. In this cohort, only TCR beta chains were sequenced, and detectable features were limited by the absence of alpha or paired-chain data. Linkage disequilibrium might explain the correlated functional status among segregating V segments, but an unknown experimental factor could not be ruled out. The study listed 164 TCR beta chains as associated with cytomegalovirus. The classifier was reported to diagnose cytomegalovirus status with high specificity and sensitivity in both the original and validation cohorts. According to a later analysis, TCR association rates differed among HLA loci, with DRB1 alleles showing the most associated TCRs and HLA-C alleles showing the fewest. In a later analysis, several top co-occurrence clusters were reported to appear linked to parvovirus B19, influenza, CMV and Epstein-Barr virus. The authors suggested that the approach could potentially be generalized to other disease states and immunological phenotypes. In a later genetic analysis, a missense DCLRE1C variant was associated with V-gene and J-gene trimming of TCR beta chains, and the association was replicated in an independent cohort. The earlier analysis of about 600 of the donors excluded approximately 15 rarely observed V segments, including chromosome 9 orphons, because counts were too low. Immune exposure information for the cohort was limited to CMV serostatus. A cluster of highly shared sequence variants was judged likely to represent a technical artifact of the sequencing pipeline. Most TCR sequences were observed very rarely across donors, whereas some public TCRs were present in many individuals. In a later analysis, HLA-associated TCR beta chains showed more clonal expansion and lower generation probabilities than non-associated chains that were equally common. Because HLA typing was missing for some donors at each locus, association tests included only the typed subset. A further reported finding was that TCR beta sequences accurately predicted the HLA-A and HLA-B alleles for most subjects in the first cohort. A later genetic analysis reported fewer N-insertions in productive TCRs among donors in an Asian-associated ancestry cluster than the roughly 690-donor mean. A later analysis found that most CMV-associated TCR beta chains appeared HLA-restricted, with HLA associations seemingly driven largely by CMV exposure.

Receptors were amplified or captured by the immunoSEQ multiplex PCR assay. The multiplex PCR relied on a mix of 60 forward primers for TCR Vbeta segments and 13 reverse primers for TCR Jbeta segments. The CDR3 region of rearranged TCR beta genes was amplified from genomic DNA with a multiplex PCR assay. Amplified TCR beta libraries were sequenced as 87-base-pair reads on the Illumina HiSeq System. The published analysis was carried out like this. In a later analysis, approximately 74 million unique TCR beta chains were counted across the roughly 610 repertoires, and roughly 11 million of these chains were shared by at least two donors. A nearest-neighbor algorithm error-corrected the raw reads and collapsed the reads into unique sequences, merging closely related sequences to remove PCR and sequencing errors. CDR3 sequences were aligned to IMGT reference sequences to assign V, D and J gene segments. For a sequence to be retained, at least a six-nucleotide match to both a V gene segment and a J gene segment was required. Rearrangements were classified as productive when the CDR3 lacked stop codons and remained in frame with V and J, and all other rearrangements were classified as non-productive. CDR3 was defined according to IMGT convention as the region running from the second conserved V-encoded cysteine to the conserved J-encoded phenylalanine. The earlier analysis of about 560 of the donors excluded any sequence lacking an unambiguous match to a single V gene segment. In an earlier analysis of a few hundred of the donors, V segments were called functional above 56.7% productive rearrangements and were called segregating when the between-donor standard deviation exceeded 5%. A statistical classification framework was developed to diagnose cytomegalovirus status using the catalog of TCR beta chain sequences. V and J gene assignment, in a later analysis, came from comparing TCR nucleotide sequences with IMGT/GENE-DB human TR gene sequences. In a later analysis, CDR3 sequences and most-parsimonious VDJ recombination scenarios were assigned using the TCRdist pipeline. In a later analysis, each TCR beta chain was defined by its CDR3 amino acid sequence together with its V-gene family, and reads lacking a unique V-gene family were excluded. As a way to deal with suspected cross-contamination and a sequencing artifact, a later analysis dropped nearly 600 nucleotide sequences that were highly shared and had low generation probability. A later analysis calculated a clonal expansion index for each public chain from normalized within-repertoire ranks of inferred template counts. In a later analysis, generation probabilities were computed with a VDJ recombination model fitted to out-of-frame rearrangements, and the resulting probabilities were checked against IGoR. In a later analysis, TCR-TCR, TCR-HLA and TCR-CMV co-occurrence was scored with hypergeometric tests, and a repertoire-size bias correction was applied to TCR pairs. In a later analysis, false discovery rates were estimated by permuting HLA or CMV assignments 20 times. In a later analysis, co-occurring TCRs were grouped using DBSCAN, and TCRdist sequence similarity was added for clustering within HLA-allele-positive subsets. Repertoires with fewer than 30,000 or more than 120,000 public chains were left out of co-occurrence clustering, as were roughly five repertoires with anomalous nucleotide sharing. Imported from immuneACCESS, the table was reduced by TCRdb to in-frame sequences with V and J called. These copies leave out some clones; in studies compared against another copy, an unresolved V gene accounts for under half, and the cause of the remainder is not known. The DNA gave D and trimming, while V, J and clone size come from that table. The sample table lists more than 150,000 clones, less than 80% of them with a count of one. The ten largest clones add up to 1.5% to 2% of the sample.

About this clone: The specificity of this receptor is unknown. No much larger clone exists at a distance of one base, and base qualities are not known.

From V the trimming removes 10 bases and from J it removes 5 bases, while the gene matches leave 5 bases of the junction unaccounted for. CDR1 MDHEN and CDR2 SYDVKM were looked up in the germline V gene. Counted from cysteine to phenylalanine, this CDR3 has 14 amino acids. CDR3 DNA only is kept here, 42 bases in frame from base 1. The cohort was made up of approximately 670 healthy bone marrow donors. At the time of sampling, every cohort member was nominally healthy, though immune exposures that went unrecorded were likely present. The donor tested CMV seronegative, placing the donor among the 350 or so seronegative members of the cohort. A peripheral blood sample was collected from each donor, and TCR beta sequencing was performed on peripheral blood mononuclear cells. Genomic DNA extraction from the blood cell samples was performed with the Qiagen DNeasy Blood Extraction Kit.

The specimen was PBMCs. The sequence derives from a young man in good health and CMV-seronegative. The sequence is built from TRBV28 and TRBJ1-6; the central 10 bases match TRBD1. The DNA reads TGTGCCACCCCCGGGACAGGGGATAATTCACCCCTCCACTTT. It codes for CATPGTGDNSPLHF.